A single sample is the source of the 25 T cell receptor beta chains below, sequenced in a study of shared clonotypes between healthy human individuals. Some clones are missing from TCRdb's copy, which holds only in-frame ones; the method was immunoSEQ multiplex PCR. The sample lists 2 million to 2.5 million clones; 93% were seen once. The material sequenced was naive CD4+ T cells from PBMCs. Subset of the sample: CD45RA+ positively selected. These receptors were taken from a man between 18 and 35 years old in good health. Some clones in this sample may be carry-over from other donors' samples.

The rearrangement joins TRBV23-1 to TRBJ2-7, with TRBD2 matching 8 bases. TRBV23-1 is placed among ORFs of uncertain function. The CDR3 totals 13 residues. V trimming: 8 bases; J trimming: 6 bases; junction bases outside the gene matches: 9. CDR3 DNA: TGCGCCAGCCGTGGAAGCGGGAGTCGCGAGCAGTACTTC. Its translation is CASRGSGSREQYF.

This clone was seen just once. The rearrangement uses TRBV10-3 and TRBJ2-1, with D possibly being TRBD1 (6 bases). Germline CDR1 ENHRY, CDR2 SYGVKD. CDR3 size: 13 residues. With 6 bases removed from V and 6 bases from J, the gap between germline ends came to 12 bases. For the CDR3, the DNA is TGTGCCATCAGCGAGGGGGTAGGCAATGAGCAGTTCTTC. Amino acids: CAISEGVGNEQFF.

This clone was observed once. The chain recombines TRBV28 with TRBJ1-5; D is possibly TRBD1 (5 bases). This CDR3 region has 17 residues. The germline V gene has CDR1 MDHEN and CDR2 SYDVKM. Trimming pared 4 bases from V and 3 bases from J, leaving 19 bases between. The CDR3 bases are TGTGCCAGCAGTTCACTCTTCGCACGGGGCTTCAATCAGCCCCAGCATTTT. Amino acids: CASSSLFARGFNQPQHF.

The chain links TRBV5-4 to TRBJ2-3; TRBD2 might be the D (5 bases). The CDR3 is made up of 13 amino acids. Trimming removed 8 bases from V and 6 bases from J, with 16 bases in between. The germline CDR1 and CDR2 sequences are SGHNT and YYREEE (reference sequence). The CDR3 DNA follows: TGTGCCAGGACTACACAACCTGGGGATACGCAGTATTTT. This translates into CARTTQPGDTQYF.

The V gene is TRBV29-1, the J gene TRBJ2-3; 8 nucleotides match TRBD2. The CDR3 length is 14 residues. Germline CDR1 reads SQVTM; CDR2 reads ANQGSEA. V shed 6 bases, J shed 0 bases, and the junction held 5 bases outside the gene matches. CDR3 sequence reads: CSVSTSASTDTQYF. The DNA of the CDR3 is TGCAGCGTCTCGACTAGCGCGAGCACAGATACGCAGTATTTT.

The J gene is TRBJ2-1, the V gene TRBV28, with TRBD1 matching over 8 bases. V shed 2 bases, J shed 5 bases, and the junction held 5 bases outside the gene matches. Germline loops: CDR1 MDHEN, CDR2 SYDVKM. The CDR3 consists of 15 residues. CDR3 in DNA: TGTGCCAGCAGTTTAGCATGGACAGGGAACAATGAGCAGTTCTTC. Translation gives CASSLAWTGNNEQFF.

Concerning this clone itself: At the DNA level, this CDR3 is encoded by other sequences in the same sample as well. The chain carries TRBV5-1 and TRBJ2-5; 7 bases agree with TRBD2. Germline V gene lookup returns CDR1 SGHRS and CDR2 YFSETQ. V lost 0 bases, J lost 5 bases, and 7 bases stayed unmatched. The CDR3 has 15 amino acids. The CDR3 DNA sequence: TGCGCCAGCAGCTTGGTCGCGGGAGCCGGCGAGACCCAGTACTTC. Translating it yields CASSLVAGAGETQYF.

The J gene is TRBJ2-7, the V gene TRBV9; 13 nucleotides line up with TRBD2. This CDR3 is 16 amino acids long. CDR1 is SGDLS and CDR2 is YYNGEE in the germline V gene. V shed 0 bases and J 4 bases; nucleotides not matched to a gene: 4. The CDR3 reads CASSVGPGLAGYEQYF. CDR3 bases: TGTGCCAGCAGCGTAGGCCCGGGACTAGCGGGGTACGAGCAGTACTTC.

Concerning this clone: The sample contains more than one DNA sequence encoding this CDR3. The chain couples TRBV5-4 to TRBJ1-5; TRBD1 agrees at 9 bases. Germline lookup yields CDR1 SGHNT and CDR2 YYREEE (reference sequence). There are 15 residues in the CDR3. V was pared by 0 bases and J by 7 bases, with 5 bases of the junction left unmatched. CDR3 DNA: TGTGCCAGCAGCTTGGCCGGGACAGGGCCCCAGCCCCAGCATTTT. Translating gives CASSLAGTGPQPQHF.

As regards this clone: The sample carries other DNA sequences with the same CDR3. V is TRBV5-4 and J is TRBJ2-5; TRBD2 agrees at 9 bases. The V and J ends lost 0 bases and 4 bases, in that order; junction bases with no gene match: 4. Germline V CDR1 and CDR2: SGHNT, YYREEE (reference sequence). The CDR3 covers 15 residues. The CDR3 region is CASSLAGLAGETQYF. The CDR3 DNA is TGTGCCAGCAGCTTGGCGGGACTAGCCGGAGAGACCCAGTACTTC. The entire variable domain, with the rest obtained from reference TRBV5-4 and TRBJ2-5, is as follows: ETGVTQSPTHLIKTRGQQVTLRCSSQSGHNTVSWYQQALGQGPQFIFQYYREEENGRGNFPPRFSGLQFPNYSSELNVNALELDDSALYLCASSLAGLAGETQYFGPGTRLLVL.

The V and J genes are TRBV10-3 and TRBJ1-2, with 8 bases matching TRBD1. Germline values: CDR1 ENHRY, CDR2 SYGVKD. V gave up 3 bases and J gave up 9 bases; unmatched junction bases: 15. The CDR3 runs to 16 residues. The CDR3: CAISEMQGQAALSYTF. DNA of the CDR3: TGTGCCATCAGTGAAATGCAGGGACAGGCAGCCTTGAGCTACACCTTC.

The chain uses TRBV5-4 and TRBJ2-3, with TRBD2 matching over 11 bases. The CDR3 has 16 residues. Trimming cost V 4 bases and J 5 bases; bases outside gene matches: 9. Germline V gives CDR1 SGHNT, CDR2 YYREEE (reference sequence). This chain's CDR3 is CASSPVAGGSVDTQYF. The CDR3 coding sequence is TGTGCCAGCAGCCCAGTAGCGGGAGGGTCGGTAGATACGCAGTATTTT.

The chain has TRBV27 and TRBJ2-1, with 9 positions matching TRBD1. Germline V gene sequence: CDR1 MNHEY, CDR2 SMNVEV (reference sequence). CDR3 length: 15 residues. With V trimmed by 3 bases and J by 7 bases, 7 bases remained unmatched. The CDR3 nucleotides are TGTGCCAGCAGTTTTCCGGGACAGGGAGGTAATGAGCAGTTCTTC. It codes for CASSFPGQGGNEQFF.

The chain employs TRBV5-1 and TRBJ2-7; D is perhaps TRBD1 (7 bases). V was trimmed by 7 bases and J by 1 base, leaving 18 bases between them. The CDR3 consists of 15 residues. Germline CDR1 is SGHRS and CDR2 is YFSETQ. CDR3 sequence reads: CASDLGGTDSYEQYF. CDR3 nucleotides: TGCGCCAGCGACCTAGGCGGGACAGATTCCTACGAGCAGTACTTC.

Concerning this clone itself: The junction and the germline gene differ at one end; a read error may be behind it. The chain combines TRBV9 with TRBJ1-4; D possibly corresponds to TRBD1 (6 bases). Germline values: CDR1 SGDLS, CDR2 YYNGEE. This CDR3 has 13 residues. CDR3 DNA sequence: TGTGCCAGCAGCAGAGAAACAGGGACAAAGCAGAGTTTT. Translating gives CASSRETGTKQSF.

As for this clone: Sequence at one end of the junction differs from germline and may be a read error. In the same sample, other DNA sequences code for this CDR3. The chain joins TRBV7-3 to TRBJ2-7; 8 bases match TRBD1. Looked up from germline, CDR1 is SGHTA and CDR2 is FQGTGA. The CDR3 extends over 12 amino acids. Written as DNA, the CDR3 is TGTGCCAGCAGCCTAACAGGGGGCGAGCAGTACTTC. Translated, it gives CASSLTGGEQYF.

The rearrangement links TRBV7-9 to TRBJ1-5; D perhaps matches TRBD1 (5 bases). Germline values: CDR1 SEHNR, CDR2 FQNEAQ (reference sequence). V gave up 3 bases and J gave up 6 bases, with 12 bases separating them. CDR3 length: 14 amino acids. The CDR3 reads CASSFGGPGQPQHF. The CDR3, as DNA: TGTGCCAGCAGCTTCGGGGGACCTGGTCAGCCCCAGCATTTT.

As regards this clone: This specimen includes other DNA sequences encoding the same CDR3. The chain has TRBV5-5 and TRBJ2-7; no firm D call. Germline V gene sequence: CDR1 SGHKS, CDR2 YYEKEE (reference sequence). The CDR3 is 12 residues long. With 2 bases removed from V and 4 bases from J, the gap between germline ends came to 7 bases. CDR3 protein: CASSFSGYEQYF. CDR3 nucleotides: TGTGCCAGCAGCTTTTCCGGGTACGAGCAGTACTTC.

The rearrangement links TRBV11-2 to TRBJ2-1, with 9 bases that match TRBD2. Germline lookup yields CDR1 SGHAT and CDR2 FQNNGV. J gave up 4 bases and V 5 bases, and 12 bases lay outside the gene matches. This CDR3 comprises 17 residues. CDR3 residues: CASSTRTGTSPYNEQFF. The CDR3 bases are TGTGCCAGCAGCACCCGTACCGGGACTAGCCCGTACAATGAGCAGTTCTTC. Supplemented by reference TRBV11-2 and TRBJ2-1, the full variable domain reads EAGVAQSPRYKIIEKRQSVAFWCNPISGHATLYWYQQILGQGPKLLIQFQNNGVVDDSQLPKDRFSAERLKGVDSTLKIQPAKLEDSAVYLCASSTRTGTSPYNEQFFGPGTRLTVL.

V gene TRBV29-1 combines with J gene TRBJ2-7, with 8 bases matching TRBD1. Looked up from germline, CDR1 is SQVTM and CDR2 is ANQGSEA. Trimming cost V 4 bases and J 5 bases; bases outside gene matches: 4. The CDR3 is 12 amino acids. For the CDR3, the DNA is TGCAGCGTTGTCAGCAGGGGGCACGAGCAGTACTTC. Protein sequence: CSVVSRGHEQYF.

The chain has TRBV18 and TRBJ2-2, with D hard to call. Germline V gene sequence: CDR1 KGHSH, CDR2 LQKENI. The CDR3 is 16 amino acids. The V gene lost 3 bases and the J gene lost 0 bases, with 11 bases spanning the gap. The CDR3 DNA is TGTGCCAGCTCACCCTTTGACCCTACGAACACCGGGGAGCTGTTTTTT. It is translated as CASSPFDPTNTGELFF.

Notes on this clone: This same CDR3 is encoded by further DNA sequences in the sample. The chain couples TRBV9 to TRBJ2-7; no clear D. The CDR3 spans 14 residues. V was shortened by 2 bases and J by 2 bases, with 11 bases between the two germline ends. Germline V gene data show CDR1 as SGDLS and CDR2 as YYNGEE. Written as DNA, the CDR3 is TGTGCCAGCAGCGTCGGTTTGGGAACCTACGAGCAGTACTTC. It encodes CASSVGLGTYEQYF.

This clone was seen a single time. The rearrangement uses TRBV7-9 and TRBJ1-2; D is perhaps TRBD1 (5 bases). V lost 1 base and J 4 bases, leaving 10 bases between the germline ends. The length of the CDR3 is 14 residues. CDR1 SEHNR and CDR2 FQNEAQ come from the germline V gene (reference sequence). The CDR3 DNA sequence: TGTGCCAGCAGCTTAGATGGGGGGACCTATGGCTACACCTTC. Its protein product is CASSLDGGTYGYTF.

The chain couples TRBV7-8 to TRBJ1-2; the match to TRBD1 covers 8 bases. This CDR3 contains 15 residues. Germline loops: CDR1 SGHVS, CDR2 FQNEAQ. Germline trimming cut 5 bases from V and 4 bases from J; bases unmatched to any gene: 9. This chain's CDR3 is CASSPDGQGLYGYTF. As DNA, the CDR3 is TGTGCCAGCAGCCCCGATGGACAGGGCCTCTATGGCTACACCTTC.

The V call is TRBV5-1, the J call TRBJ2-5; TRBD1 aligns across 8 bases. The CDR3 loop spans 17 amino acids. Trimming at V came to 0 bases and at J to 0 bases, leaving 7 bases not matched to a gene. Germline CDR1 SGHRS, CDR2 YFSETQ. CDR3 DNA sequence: TGCGCCAGCAGCTTGGTATTCCGACAGGGGAACCAAGAGACCCAGTACTTC. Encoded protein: CASSLVFRQGNQETQYF.